The source of this TCR beta chain is a study of T-cell memory formation after mild COVID-19 (dated by TCRdb to the early 2020s). Notes on the research overall: Most TCR sequence clusters were specific to one of the two donors. In a couple of donors, T-cell clones that expanded and contracted after mild COVID-19 were tracked by sequencing TCRalpha and TCRbeta repertoires over time. The cohort was made up of two young adult volunteers, one female and one male, who were previously healthy. What the research found in general, with its limitations: The study included only a couple of mild cases, and larger cohorts that include severe cases with pre-infection samples were judged to be necessary. SARS-CoV-2 specificity of the second-wave clones peaking on day 37 was not confirmed. Contracting CD4+ clones were found mainly in CM and EM memory subsets, while CD8+ clones were enriched in EMRA. Some responding clones were detected in pre-infection memory, which suggested that pre-existing cross-reactive memory T cells had joined the SARS-CoV-2 response. Balanced CD4/CD8 phenotypes were observed for clones contracting from day 15 to 85, whereas a bias towards CD4+ was observed for a second wave of clones expanding from day 15 to 37.

CDR1 and CDR2 are drawn from the germline V gene: SGHAT, FQNNGV. V sheds 2 bases and J sheds 1 base, leaving 8 bases between their ends. The CDR3 measures 14 amino acids from cysteine to phenylalanine. Just CDR3 DNA is preserved here, 42 bases in frame from base 1. TCRdb lists the instrument as Illumina NovaSeq 6000. cDNA libraries for TCRalpha and TCRbeta were prepared by 5'RACE using constant-segment primers, with sample barcodes and unique molecular identifiers added. RNA was extracted from every sample with Trizol reagent. The libraries were amplified in two PCR steps, and the second step added a second sample barcode and Illumina TruSeq adapters. Sequencing of libraries was performed on an Illumina NovaSeq with 2 x 150 bp paired-end reads. The authors processed their data as follows. Reads were demultiplexed and collapsed into UMI-guided consensus sequences with migec v1.2.7. Using mixcr v2.1.11, UMI consensuses were aligned to TRA and TRB V and J templates and then assembled into clonotypes. Expanded or contracted clonotypes were those called significant by both edgeR and NoisET, with noise models trained on biological replicates. edgeR calls used a false discovery rate-adjusted p below 0.01 and a log2 fold-change threshold of 1. As an exploratory analysis of dynamics, PCA with hierarchical clustering was applied to max-normalized trajectories of the 1000 most abundant clonotypes. Separately sequenced CD4+ and CD8+ repertoires were used to assign the CD4 or CD8 phenotype of responding clones. The public reads were quality trimmed at Q25 with fastp and then assembled into clones with MiXCR by TCRdb, keeping productive beta chains. Under each unique CDR3 protein, matching rows form one entry showing the most common genes and DNA. The V and J calls come from TCRdb's annotation, not from the publication. Across this sample there are roughly 450,000 distinct CDR3 sequences, with over 15% seen only once. 20% to 25% of the sample rests with the top ten.

This clonotype has more than one count but fewer than ten. Its target antigen remains unknown. No base quality information exists; no much larger clone differs at one position. Ficoll-Paque density gradient centrifugation was the method used to isolate PBMCs. The sequenced sample was PBMCs or a T cell subset sorted from them (not recorded which). The TCR was taken from a man between 18 and 35 years old who had mild COVID-19 (a few samples of this study predate the infection). The sample titles of this study are shuffled in the database, so cell type and time point are left out; the donor was told from shared clones. The chain was built from TRBV11-2 and TRBJ1-1, with no D gene named confidently. The DNA is as follows: TGTGCCAGCAGCTTATCCACGGGGAACACTGAAGCTTTCTTT. This yields the protein CASSLSTGNTEAFF.